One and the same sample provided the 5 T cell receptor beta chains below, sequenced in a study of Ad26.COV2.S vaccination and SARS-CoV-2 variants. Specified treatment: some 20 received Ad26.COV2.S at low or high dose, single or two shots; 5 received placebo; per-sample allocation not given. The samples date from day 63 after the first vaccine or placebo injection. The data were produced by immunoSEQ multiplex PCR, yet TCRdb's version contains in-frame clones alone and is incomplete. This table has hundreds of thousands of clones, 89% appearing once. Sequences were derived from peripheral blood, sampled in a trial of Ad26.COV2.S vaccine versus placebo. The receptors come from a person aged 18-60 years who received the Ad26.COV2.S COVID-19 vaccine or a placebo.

CDR3 in DNA: TGTGCCAGCAGCCCTGTCAGGTCGAACACCGGGGAGCTGTTTTTT. Its protein is CASSPVRSNTGELFF. This rearrangement joins TRBV7-2 to TRBJ2-2; D call uncertain. Germline lookup yields CDR1 SGHTA and CDR2 FQGNSA. V lost 5 bases to trimming and J lost 0 bases, with 10 bases between them. This CDR3 is 15 amino acids long.

CDR3 in amino acids: CASSPQGSYNEQFF. The CDR3 DNA follows: TGTGCCAGCAGCCCACAGGGGTCCTACAATGAGCAGTTCTTC. This rearrangement joins TRBV7-9 to TRBJ2-1; 7 nucleotides match TRBD1. Germline-derived CDR1 and CDR2 are SEHNR and FQNEAQ (reference sequence). CDR3 length: 14 amino acids. The ends lost 5 bases at V and 1 base at J; junction bases unmatched: 2.

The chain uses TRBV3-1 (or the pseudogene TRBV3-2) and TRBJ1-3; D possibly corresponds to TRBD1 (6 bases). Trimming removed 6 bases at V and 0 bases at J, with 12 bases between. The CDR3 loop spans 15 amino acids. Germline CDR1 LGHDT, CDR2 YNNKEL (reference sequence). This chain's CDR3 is CASRRGTHSGNTIYF. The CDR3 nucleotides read TGTGCCAGCAGAAGGGGGACACACTCTGGAAACACCATATATTTT.

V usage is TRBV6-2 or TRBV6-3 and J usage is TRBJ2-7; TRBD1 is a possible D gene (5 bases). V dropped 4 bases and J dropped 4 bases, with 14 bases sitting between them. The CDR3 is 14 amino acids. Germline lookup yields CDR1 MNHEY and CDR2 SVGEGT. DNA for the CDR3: TGTGCCAGCAGTTCTCACAGGCCACCTTACGAGCAGTACTTC. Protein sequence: CASSSHRPPYEQYF.

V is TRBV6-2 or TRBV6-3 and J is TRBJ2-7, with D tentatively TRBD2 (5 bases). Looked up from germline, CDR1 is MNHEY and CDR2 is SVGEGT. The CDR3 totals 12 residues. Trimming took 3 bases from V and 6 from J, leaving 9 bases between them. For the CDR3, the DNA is TGTGCCAGCAGTTATTGGAGGCTCGAGCAGTACTTC. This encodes CASSYWRLEQYF.